The text below deals with one T cell receptor (beta chain). The junction departs from germline at one end; a sequencing error may be responsible. These data originate in a study of tumor and adjacent non-tumor tissue in lung cancer. The template was RNA from unsorted bulk tissue. The library came from three nested PCR rounds adapted from ARM-PCR protocols. TCRdb re-derived calls from the multiplex PCR reads in MiXCR, one entry per CDR3 protein. The data contain 75,000 to 80,000 distinct CDR3 sequences, 75% to 90% of them singletons. The V gene's germline CDR1 is DFQATT and CDR2 SNEGSKA (reference sequence). There are 13 residues in the CDR3.

The specimen was lung tumor tissue. The chain has TRBV20-1 and TRBJ2-1; D remains unclear. The source of this sequence is a woman aged 50 to 60 with non-small cell lung cancer. This chain's CDR3 is CSARSLAYNGQFF. In DNA form, the CDR3 reads TGCAGTGCTAGATCCCTCGCATACAATGGGCAGTTCTTC.